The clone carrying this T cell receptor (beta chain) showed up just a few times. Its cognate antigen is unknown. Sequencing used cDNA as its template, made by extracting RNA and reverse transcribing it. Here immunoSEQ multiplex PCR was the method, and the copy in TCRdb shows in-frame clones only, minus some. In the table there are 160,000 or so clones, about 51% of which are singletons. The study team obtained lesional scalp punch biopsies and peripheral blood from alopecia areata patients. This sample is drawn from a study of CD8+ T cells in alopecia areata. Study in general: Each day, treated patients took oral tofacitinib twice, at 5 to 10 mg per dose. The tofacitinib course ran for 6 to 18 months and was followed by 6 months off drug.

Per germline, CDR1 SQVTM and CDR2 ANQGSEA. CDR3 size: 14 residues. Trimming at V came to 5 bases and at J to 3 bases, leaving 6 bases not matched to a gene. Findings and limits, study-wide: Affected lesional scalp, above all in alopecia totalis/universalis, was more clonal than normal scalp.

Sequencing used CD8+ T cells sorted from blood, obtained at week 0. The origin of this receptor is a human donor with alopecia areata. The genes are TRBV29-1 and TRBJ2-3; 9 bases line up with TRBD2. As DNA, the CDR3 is TGCAGCGTTCGTTTAGCGGGGGAGACAGATACGCAGTATTTT. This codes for CSVRLAGETDTQYF.